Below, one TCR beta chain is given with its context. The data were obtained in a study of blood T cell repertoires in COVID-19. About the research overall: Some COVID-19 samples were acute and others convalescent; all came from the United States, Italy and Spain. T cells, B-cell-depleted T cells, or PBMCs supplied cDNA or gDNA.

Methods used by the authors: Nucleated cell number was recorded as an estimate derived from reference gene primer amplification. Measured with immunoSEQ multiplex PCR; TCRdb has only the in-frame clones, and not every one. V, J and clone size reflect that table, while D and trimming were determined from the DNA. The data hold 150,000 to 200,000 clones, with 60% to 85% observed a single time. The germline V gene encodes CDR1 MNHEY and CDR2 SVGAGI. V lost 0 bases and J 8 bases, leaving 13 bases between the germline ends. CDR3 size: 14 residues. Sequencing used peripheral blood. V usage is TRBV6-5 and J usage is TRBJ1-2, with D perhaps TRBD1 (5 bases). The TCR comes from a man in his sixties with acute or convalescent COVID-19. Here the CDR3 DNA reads TGTGCCAGCAGTTACTCGACGGGGGGTAAGGGCTACACCTTC. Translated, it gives CASSYSTGGKGYTF.